The subject of this entry is one T cell receptor (beta chain). Its antigen is not yet known. Per-base qualities were not stored, and no clone one base away is much larger. This record belongs to a study of cytomegalovirus exposure and HLA in healthy donors (dated 2017 in TCRdb). Context from the whole study: An earlier analysis of approximately 590 of the donors reported more than 250 Gb of sequence data and roughly 110 million unique TCR beta sequences from about 180 million T cells. The number of donors typed differed by locus, with about 629-630 for A, B, C, DRB1 and DQB1, around 520 for DQA1, under 610 for DPA1, and some 470 for DPB1. Roughly 300 gigabases of sequencing data and tens of millions of unique TCR sequences made up an early release that covered nearly 650 HLA-typed donors. Among the roughly 370 genotyped donors, approximately 77% belonged to the genetic ancestry cluster associated with self-reported Caucasian donors. Several DR-DQ haplotypes were treated as single units for association and clustering because of strong linkage in the cohort. Class I and class II HLA loci were covered by the typing at four-digit resolution. Using immunosequencing, the study profiled T cell repertoires from around 670 subjects and related those repertoires to cytomegalovirus serostatus. A later genetic analysis used genome-wide SNP genotypes for 398 of the 666 donors, treating that subset as a discovery cohort. In an earlier analysis of roughly 540 of the donors, high-throughput TCR beta sequencing was used to judge whether each TCR beta V gene segment behaved as functional or pseudogenic. The study aimed to test whether cataloging public T cell receptors could reveal signatures of past pathogen exposure. Rather than using new phenotypic data, the later analysis identified candidate immune exposures from TCR beta sequences and from how often those sequences occurred across donors. To study patterns of TCR occurrence, a later analysis re-analyzed previously published TCR beta repertoires from 666 donors and added high-resolution HLA genotyping. Along with the roughly 700-subject first cohort, a separate validation cohort of more than 90 different subjects was used. High-throughput TCR immunosequencing, statistical association of individual TCRs with disease status, and machine learning were combined to predict cytomegalovirus infection status. Donor age, sex, ethnicity and CMV serostatus were compiled alongside the repertoire data. Every repertoire in the discovery cohort had been generated on one and the same sequencing platform. Among over 350 genotyped donors of the cohort, an average of around 240,000 unique TCR beta nucleotide sequences were sequenced per donor, 15% to 20% of them non-productive.

Study-wide conclusions, independent of this receptor: The study listed around 160 TCR beta chains as associated with cytomegalovirus. According to the authors, the approach could potentially be generalized to other disease states and immunological phenotypes. Most CMV-associated TCR beta chains appeared to be HLA-restricted in a later analysis, and the HLA associations seemed to be driven largely by CMV exposure. A later genetic analysis reported fewer N-insertions in productive TCRs among donors in an Asian-associated ancestry cluster than the approximately 670-donor mean. At a false discovery rate of 0.05, a later analysis linked 15,000 to 20,000 TCR beta sequences to specific HLA alleles. Assigning TCR associations to individual alleles was difficult when HLA alleles, especially DR and DQ, strongly co-occurred. HLA typing was unavailable for some donors at each locus, so association tests used only the typed subset. A few of the identified cytomegalovirus-associated TCR beta chains were confirmed in vitro to be specific for cytomegalovirus antigens. Because counts were too low, 15 to 20 rarely observed V segments, including chromosome 9 orphons, were left out of the earlier analysis of about 500 of the donors. Immune exposure information for the cohort was limited to CMV serostatus. Linkage disequilibrium might explain the correlated functional status among segregating V segments, but an unknown experimental factor could not be ruled out. Broadly in line with IMGT annotations, most TCR beta V segments showed up in productive rearrangements about 87% or about 30% of the time in an earlier analysis of 450 to 750 of the donors. In both the original and validation cohorts, the classifier was reported to diagnose cytomegalovirus status with high specificity and sensitivity. The sequencing pipeline was judged likely to have produced a cluster of highly shared sequence variants as a technical artifact. Most TCR sequences were observed very rarely across donors, whereas some public TCRs were present in many individuals. A later analysis found that TCR association rates varied across HLA loci, with DRB1 alleles showing the most associated TCRs and HLA-C alleles the fewest. According to a later analysis, parvovirus B19, influenza, CMV and Epstein-Barr virus appeared linked to several top co-occurrence clusters. A later genetic analysis associated a missense DCLRE1C variant with V-gene and J-gene trimming of TCR beta chains, and an independent cohort replicated the association. The 87-base-pair reads could not distinguish some IMGT-functional V segments, including TRBV6-2 and TRBV6-3, so those segments were excluded. A further reported finding was that TCR beta sequences accurately predicted the HLA-A and HLA-B alleles for most subjects in the first cohort. Sequencing depth was assumed to be roughly uniform across donors in the presence/absence analyses, though that assumption may not hold. A later analysis found that HLA-associated TCR beta chains were more clonally expanded and had lower generation probabilities than equally common non-associated chains. This cohort had only TCR beta chains sequenced, and the lack of alpha or paired-chain data limited which features could be detected.

The cohort comprised under 700 healthy bone marrow donors. All cohort members were sampled while nominally healthy, although unrecorded immune exposures were likely present. The donor tested CMV seropositive, placing the donor among the 250 to 350 seropositive members of the cohort. Every donor gave a peripheral blood sample, and the peripheral blood mononuclear cells from that sample were used for TCR beta sequencing. The Qiagen DNeasy Blood Extraction Kit was used to extract genomic DNA from the blood cell samples. Library construction relied on the immunoSEQ multiplex PCR assay. A mixture of 60 forward primers for TCR Vbeta segments and 13 reverse primers for TCR Jbeta segments was used in the multiplex PCR. The CDR3 region of rearranged TCR beta genes was amplified from genomic DNA by a multiplex PCR assay. On the Illumina HiSeq System, the amplified TCR beta libraries were sequenced as 87-base-pair reads. As for how the authors treated the data: A later analysis tallied roughly 78 million unique TCR beta chains across the 666 repertoires, and some 10 million of those chains were shared by two or more donors. To remove PCR and sequencing errors, raw reads were error-corrected and collapsed into unique sequences using a nearest-neighbor algorithm that merged closely related sequences. To assign V, D and J gene segments, CDR3 sequences were aligned to IMGT reference sequences. For a sequence to be retained, at least a six-nucleotide match to both a V gene segment and a J gene segment was required. A rearrangement counted as productive if the CDR3 had no stop codons and remained in frame with V and J, and every other rearrangement counted as non-productive. Following IMGT convention, CDR3 was defined as the stretch from the second conserved V-encoded cysteine to the conserved J-encoded phenylalanine. Sequences without an unambiguous match to a single V gene segment were excluded from the earlier analysis of several hundred of the donors. An earlier analysis of about 590 of the donors classified V segments as functional when productive rearrangements were above 56.7% and as segregating when the standard deviation between donors was above 5%. A statistical classification framework was built for diagnosing cytomegalovirus status from the catalog of TCR beta chain sequences. V and J gene assignment, in a later analysis, came from comparing TCR nucleotide sequences with IMGT/GENE-DB human TR gene sequences. The TCRdist pipeline was used in a later analysis to assign CDR3 sequences and most-parsimonious VDJ recombination scenarios. In a later analysis, each TCR beta chain was defined by its CDR3 amino acid sequence together with its V-gene family, and reads lacking a unique V-gene family were excluded. To address suspected cross-contamination and a sequencing artifact, a later analysis removed a few hundred highly shared, low-generation-probability nucleotide sequences. A later analysis calculated a clonal expansion index for each public chain from normalized within-repertoire ranks of inferred template counts. In a later analysis, generation probabilities were computed with a VDJ recombination model fitted to out-of-frame rearrangements, and the resulting probabilities were checked against IGoR. A later analysis scored TCR-TCR, TCR-HLA and TCR-CMV co-occurrence with hypergeometric tests, applying a repertoire-size bias correction to TCR pairs. A later analysis estimated false discovery rates by permuting HLA or CMV assignments 20 times. In a later analysis, co-occurring TCRs were grouped with DBSCAN, and TCRdist sequence similarity was added when clustering was performed within HLA-allele-positive subsets. Repertoires with fewer than 30,000 or more than 120,000 public chains were left out of co-occurrence clustering, as were five repertoires with anomalous nucleotide sharing. In TCRdb, the immuneACCESS table is reduced to in-frame sequences with V and J assigned. These tables do not hold every clone; where another copy was compared, an unresolved V gene accounts for under half, and the others remain unexplained. Clone size and V and J calls were adopted from that table, with D and trimming inferred from the DNA. Counted in this sample were 55,000 to 65,000 clones; roughly 77% of them appeared once. In total, the top ten clones hold 2.5% to 4% of the sample.

V lost 5 bases and J lost 3 bases; the stretch between them is 11 bases long. Inclusive of the bounding cysteine and phenylalanine, the CDR3 is 14 residues long. Only the CDR3 portion is preserved as DNA: 42 bases, with reading frame beginning at the first base. The germline V gene (reference sequence) gives CDR1 as LNHDA and CDR2 as SQIVND. The rearranged segments are TRBV19 and TRBJ1-3; TRBD1 is a weak D gene call, 5 bases matching. The clonotype was recovered from a woman aged 40 to 49 in good health and CMV-seropositive. Material for sequencing was PBMCs. CDR3 region: CASSLGEYGNTIYF. The nucleotides are TGTGCCAGTAGTTTAGGGGAGTATGGAAACACCATATATTTT.